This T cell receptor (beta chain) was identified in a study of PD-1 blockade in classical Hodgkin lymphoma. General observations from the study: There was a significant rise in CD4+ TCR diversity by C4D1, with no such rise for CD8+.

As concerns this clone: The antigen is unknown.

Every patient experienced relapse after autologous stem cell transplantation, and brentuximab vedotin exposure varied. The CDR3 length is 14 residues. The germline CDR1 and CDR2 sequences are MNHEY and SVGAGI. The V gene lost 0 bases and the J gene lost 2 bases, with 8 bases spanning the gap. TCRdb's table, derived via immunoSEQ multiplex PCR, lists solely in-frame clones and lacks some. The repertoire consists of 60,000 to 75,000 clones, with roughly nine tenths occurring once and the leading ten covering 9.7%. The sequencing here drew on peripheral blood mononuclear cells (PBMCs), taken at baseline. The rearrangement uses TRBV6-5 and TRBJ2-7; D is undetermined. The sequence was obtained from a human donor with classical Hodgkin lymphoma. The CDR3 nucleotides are TGTGCCAGCAGTTACTCGCCCCGCACCTACGAGCAGTACTTC. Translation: CASSYSPRTYEQYF.